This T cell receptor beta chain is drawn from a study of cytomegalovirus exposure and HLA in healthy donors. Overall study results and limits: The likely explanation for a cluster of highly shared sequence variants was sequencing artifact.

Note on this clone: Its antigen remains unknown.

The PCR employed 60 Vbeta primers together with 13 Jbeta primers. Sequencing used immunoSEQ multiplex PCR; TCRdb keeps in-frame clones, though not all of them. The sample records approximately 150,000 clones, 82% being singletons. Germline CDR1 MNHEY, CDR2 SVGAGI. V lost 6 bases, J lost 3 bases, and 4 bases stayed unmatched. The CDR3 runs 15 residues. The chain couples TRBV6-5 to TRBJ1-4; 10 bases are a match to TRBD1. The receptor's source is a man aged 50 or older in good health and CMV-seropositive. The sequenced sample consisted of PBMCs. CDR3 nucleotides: TGTGCCAGCAGGGGACAGGGGATGGCTAATGAAAAACTGTTTTTT. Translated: CASRGQGMANEKLFF.